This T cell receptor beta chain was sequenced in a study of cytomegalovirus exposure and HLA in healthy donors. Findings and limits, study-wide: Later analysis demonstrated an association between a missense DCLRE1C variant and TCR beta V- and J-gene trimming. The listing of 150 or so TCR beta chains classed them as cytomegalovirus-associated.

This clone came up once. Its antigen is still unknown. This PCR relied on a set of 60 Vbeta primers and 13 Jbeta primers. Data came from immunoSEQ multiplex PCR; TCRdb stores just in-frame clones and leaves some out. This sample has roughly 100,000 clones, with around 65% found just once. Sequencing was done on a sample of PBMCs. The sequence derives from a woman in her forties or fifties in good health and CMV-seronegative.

Here the CDR3 DNA reads TGTGCCAGTAGTATTTGGGACAATATGAAGTCCTACGAGCAGTACTTC. Protein product: CASSIWDNMKSYEQYF. The genes are TRBV19 and TRBJ2-7; perhaps TRBD1 as D (6 bases). The length of the CDR3 is 16 residues. Trimming pared 3 bases from V and 1 base from J, leaving 16 bases between. Per germline, CDR1 LNHDA and CDR2 SQIVND (reference sequence).